One sample yielded the 6 T cell receptor beta chains listed below, sequenced in a study of T cell responses to AZD1222 COVID-19 vaccine. Repertoires were generated with immunoSEQ multiplex PCR, while TCRdb's copy carries only in-frame clones and drops some. The table includes roughly 97,000 clones, 70% to 90% detected once. This specimen consisted of peripheral blood, obtained on day 0 of AZD1222 vaccination. Receptors were obtained from an adult in good health.

V is TRBV10-3 and J is TRBJ2-5; 8 bases map to TRBD2. Germline values: CDR1 ENHRY, CDR2 SYGVKD. Trimming took 0 bases from V and 4 from J; bases not matched to a gene: 10. The CDR3 has 17 residues. CDR3 DNA sequence: TGTGCCATCAGTGAGTCGCCGGGGGGGCCACCTCCAGAGACCCAGTACTTC. Residues: CAISESPGGPPPETQYF.

CDR3 region: CAVSRSGIGTEAFF. CDR3 coding DNA: TGTGCCGTCTCACGATCAGGGATTGGCACTGAAGCTTTCTTT. The J gene is TRBJ1-1, the V gene TRBV19; D possibly corresponds to TRBD1 (5 bases). Per the germline V gene, CDR1 is LNHDA and CDR2 is SQIVND (reference sequence). The CDR3 totals 14 residues. V was cut by 11 bases and J by 4 bases, with 20 bases left in between.

The chain combines TRBV27 with TRBJ2-3; perhaps TRBD1 as D (6 bases). The length of the CDR3 is 14 residues. Trimming shortened V by 6 bases and J by 0 bases, and 10 bases separated the two germline ends. The V gene's germline CDR1 is MNHEY and CDR2 SMNVEV (reference sequence). DNA of the CDR3: TGTGCCAGCAGAACAGGGCCTAGCACAGATACGCAGTATTTT. It translates to CASRTGPSTDTQYF.

V is TRBV5-4 and J is TRBJ1-1; the D is unclear. The CDR3 contains 15 residues. Trimming took 0 bases from V and 1 from J, leaving 10 bases between them. Germline V gene lookup returns CDR1 SGHNT and CDR2 YYREEE (reference sequence). The CDR3 nucleotides read TGTGCCAGCAGCTTGGCGAGCGTCAGGAACACTGAAGCTTTCTTT. It specifies CASSLASVRNTEAFF.

The chain recombines TRBV12-3 or TRBV12-4 with TRBJ1-2, with 7 bases matching TRBD1. The CDR3 length is 12 residues. The V gene end was trimmed by 10 bases and the J gene end by 2 bases; junction bases not matched to a gene: 4. The CDR3 DNA is TGTGCCACCTTACAGGGGAACTATGGCTACACCTTC. Encoded protein: CATLQGNYGYTF.

The chain uses TRBV30 and TRBJ1-4; TRBD1 matches at 10 bases. V was clipped by 7 bases and J by 8 bases; unmatched bases: 7. CDR3 length equals 13 residues. Germline loops: CDR1 GTSNPN, CDR2 SVGIG (reference sequence). This chain's CDR3 is CAYSRDRGEKLFF. CDR3 sequence (DNA): TGTGCCTACTCCCGGGACAGGGGAGAAAAACTGTTTTTT.